This passage covers 5 T cell receptor beta chains from one sample sequenced in a study of blood T cells in healthy people across ages. A second PCR of roughly 6 to 12 cycles used a sample-barcoded 5' primer and a J-beta primer mix. MiXCR, applied by TCRdb to the 5' RACE reads, yields one record per CDR3 protein. Seen here are about a million distinct CDR3 sequences, roughly two fifths observed once, and the top ten hold roughly 14%. The sample taken for sequencing was blood. Every receptor here comes from a man aged 18 to 29 in good health.

This clonotype was recorded once. V gene TRBV7-2 combines with J gene TRBJ2-2; D perhaps matches TRBD2 (6 bases). CDR1 and CDR2 (germline): SGHTA, FQGNSA. V lost 5 bases and J 4 bases, leaving 14 bases between the germline ends. The CDR3 is 15 amino acids. The CDR3 coding sequence is TGTGCCAGCAGCATTAGCGGCGCATCCACCGGGGAGCTGTTTTTT. It encodes CASSISGASTGELFF.

Concerning this clonotype: The junction departs from the called germline gene at one end, perhaps through a read error. The chain carries TRBV6-2 or TRBV6-3 and TRBJ1-2; TRBD1 is a possible D gene (5 bases). Germline CDR1 MNHEY, CDR2 SVGEGT. This CDR3 is 13 amino acids long. This CDR3 reads CASSGHPNYSYTF. CDR3 sequence (DNA): TGTGCCAGCAGTGGACACCCCAACTATAGCTACACCTTC.

V gene TRBV20-1 combines with J gene TRBJ1-5, with a possible D match to TRBD1 (5 bases). Trimming removed 3 bases from V and 7 bases from J, with 16 bases in between. The CDR3 contains 14 residues. Germline V gene sequence: CDR1 DFQATT, CDR2 SNEGSKA (reference sequence). This chain's CDR3 is CSARGFGGDQPQHF. DNA for the CDR3: TGCAGTGCTAGGGGCTTTGGGGGGGACCAGCCCCAGCATTTT.

In this sample, this clonotype turned up a few times. This chain joins TRBV5-6 and TRBJ2-5; 8 positions match TRBD1. V was clipped by 4 bases and J by 3 bases; unmatched bases: 5. The CDR3 sequence is 14 residues long. Germline V gene data show CDR1 as SGHDT and CDR2 as YYEEEE. CDR3 nucleotide sequence: TGTGCCAGCAGCGCGCAGACAGGGGAAGAGACCCAGTACTTC. It is translated as CASSAQTGEETQYF. Using reference TRBV5-6 and TRBJ2-5 for the parts outside the CDR3, the full variable domain is DAGVTQSPTHLIKTRGQQVTLRCSPKSGHDTVSWYQQALGQGPQFIFQYYEEEERQRGNFPDRFSGHQFPNYSSELNVNALLLGDSALYLCASSAQTGEETQYFGPGTRLLVL.

The chain has TRBV12-3 or TRBV12-4 and TRBJ1-1; weak D call: TRBD1 (5 bases). V lost 7 bases and J 11 bases, leaving 20 bases between the germline ends. This CDR3 is built from 13 residues. The CDR3 DNA is TGTGCCAGCACCCCCAACACTGGGGCCGGGGCTTTCTTT. This encodes CASTPNTGAGAFF.